The following is a T cell receptor beta chain sequence with its context. The data originate from a study of blood T cell repertoires in COVID-19. The wider study: Material from acute and convalescent COVID-19 was sourced from the United States, Italy and Spain. The analysed material was cDNA or gDNA that came from T cells, B-cell-depleted T cells, or PBMCs.

The CDR3 contains 14 residues. Germline CDR1 SGDLS, CDR2 YYNGEE. The V and J ends lost 4 bases and 5 bases respectively, with 15 bases between them. Original data processing: Nucleated cell counts were estimated from reference gene primer amplification. Repertoires were generated with immunoSEQ multiplex PCR, while TCRdb's copy carries only in-frame clones and drops some. Clonal size and the V and J genes are those of that table, whereas D and trimming came from the DNA. The sample lists around 130,000 clones, about 80% occurring once. The V and J genes are TRBV9 and TRBJ2-5; the D gene is possibly TRBD2 (5 bases). The sequence derives from a woman aged 55-70 years with acute or convalescent COVID-19. Specimen: peripheral blood. CDR3 DNA: TGTGCCAGCAGCCCGGGCCGAAGGGAGGAGACCCAGTACTTC. Its protein product is CASSPGRREETQYF.